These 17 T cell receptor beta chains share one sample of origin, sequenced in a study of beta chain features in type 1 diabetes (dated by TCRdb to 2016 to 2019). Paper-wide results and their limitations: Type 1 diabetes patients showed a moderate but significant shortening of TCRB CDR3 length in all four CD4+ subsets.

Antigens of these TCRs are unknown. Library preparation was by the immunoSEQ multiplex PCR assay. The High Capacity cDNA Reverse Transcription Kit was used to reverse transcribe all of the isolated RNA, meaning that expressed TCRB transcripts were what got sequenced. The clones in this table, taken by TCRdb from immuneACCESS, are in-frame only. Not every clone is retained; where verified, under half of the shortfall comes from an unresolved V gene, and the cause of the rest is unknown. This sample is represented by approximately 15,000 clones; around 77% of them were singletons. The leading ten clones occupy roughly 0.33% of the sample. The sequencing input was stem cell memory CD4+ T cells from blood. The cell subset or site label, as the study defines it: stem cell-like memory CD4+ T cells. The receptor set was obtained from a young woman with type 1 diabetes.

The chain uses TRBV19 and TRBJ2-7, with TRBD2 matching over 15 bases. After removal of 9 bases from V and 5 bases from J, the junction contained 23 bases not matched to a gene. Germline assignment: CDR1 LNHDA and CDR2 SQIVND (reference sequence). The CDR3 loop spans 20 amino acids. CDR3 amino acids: CASFLWTSGRAEADSHEQYF. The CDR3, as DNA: TGTGCCAGCTTCCTTTGGACTAGCGGGAGGGCCGAAGCGGACAGCCACGAGCAGTACTTC.

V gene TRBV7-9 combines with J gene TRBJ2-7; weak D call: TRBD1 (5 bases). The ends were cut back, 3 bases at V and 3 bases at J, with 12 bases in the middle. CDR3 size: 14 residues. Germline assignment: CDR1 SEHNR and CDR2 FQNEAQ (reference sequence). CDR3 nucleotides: TGTGCCAGCAGCTTCGGCGGCCAGGGCTACGAGCAGTACTTC. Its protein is CASSFGGQGYEQYF.

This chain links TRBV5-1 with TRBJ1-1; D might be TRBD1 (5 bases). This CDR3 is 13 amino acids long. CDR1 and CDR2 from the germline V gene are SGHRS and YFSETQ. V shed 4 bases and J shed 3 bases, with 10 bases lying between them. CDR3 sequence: CASSEQGDTEAFF. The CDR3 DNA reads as TGCGCCAGCAGCGAGCAGGGCGACACTGAAGCTTTCTTT.

CDR3 in amino acids: CASSSSPRGGYTF. CDR3 sequence (DNA): TGTGCCAGTAGTTCGTCCCCGCGGGGGGGCTACACCTTC. The rearrangement joins TRBV19 to TRBJ1-2; a weak D match, TRBD1 (5 bases). CDR1 and CDR2 (germline): LNHDA, SQIVND (reference sequence). V gave up 5 bases and J gave up 8 bases, with 15 bases separating them. This CDR3 is 13 amino acids long.

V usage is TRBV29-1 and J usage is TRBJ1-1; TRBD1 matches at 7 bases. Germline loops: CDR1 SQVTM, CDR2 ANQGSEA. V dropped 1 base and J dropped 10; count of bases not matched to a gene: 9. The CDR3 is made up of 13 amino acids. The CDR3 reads CSVEVAQGVAAFF. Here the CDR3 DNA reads TGCAGCGTTGAAGTGGCGCAGGGGGTTGCAGCTTTCTTT.

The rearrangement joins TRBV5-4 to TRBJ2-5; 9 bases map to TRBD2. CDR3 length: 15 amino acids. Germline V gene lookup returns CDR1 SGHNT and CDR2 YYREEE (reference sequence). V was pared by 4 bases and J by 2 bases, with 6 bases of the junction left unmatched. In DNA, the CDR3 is TGTGCCAGCAGCAACGGACTAGCGATACAAGAGACCCAGTACTTC. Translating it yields CASSNGLAIQETQYF.

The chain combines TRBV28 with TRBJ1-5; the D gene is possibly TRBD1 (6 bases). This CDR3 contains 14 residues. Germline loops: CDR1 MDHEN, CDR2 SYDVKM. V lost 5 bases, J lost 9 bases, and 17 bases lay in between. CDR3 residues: CASSQLRTAGPQHF. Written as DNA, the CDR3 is TGTGCCAGCAGTCAATTACGGACAGCCGGGCCCCAGCATTTT.

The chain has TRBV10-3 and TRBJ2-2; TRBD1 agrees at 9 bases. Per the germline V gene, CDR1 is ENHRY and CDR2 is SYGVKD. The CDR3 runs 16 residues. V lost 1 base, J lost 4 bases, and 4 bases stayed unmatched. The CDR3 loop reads CAISEWTDRGTGELFF. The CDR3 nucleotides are TGTGCCATCAGTGAGTGGACGGACAGGGGCACCGGGGAGCTGTTTTTT.

This CDR3 reads CASTVGLAEHTQYF. The CDR3 coding sequence is TGTGCCAGCACCGTGGGACTAGCGGAGCATACGCAGTATTTT. The chain recombines TRBV7-2 with TRBJ2-3; TRBD2 matches at 11 bases. CDR3 size: 14 residues. With 7 bases clipped from V and 7 bases from J, the junction kept 7 bases outside the gene matches. The germline V gene has CDR1 SGHTA and CDR2 FQGNSA.

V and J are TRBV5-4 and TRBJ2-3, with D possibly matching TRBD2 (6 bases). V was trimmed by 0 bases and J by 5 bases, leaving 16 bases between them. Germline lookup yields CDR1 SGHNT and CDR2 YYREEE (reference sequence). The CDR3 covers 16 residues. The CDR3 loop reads CASSLVGLPWGDTQYF. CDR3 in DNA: TGTGCCAGCAGCTTGGTAGGACTACCCTGGGGAGATACGCAGTATTTT. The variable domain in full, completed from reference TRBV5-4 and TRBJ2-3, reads ETGVTQSPTHLIKTRGQQVTLRCSSQSGHNTVSWYQQALGQGPQFIFQYYREEENGRGNFPPRFSGLQFPNYSSELNVNALELDDSALYLCASSLVGLPWGDTQYFGPGTRLTVL.

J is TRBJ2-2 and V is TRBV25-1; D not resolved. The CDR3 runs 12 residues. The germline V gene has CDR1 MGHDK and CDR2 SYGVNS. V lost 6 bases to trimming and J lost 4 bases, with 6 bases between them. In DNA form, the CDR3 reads TGTGCCAGCAGATTGGCCACCGGGGAGCTGTTTTTT. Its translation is CASRLATGELFF.

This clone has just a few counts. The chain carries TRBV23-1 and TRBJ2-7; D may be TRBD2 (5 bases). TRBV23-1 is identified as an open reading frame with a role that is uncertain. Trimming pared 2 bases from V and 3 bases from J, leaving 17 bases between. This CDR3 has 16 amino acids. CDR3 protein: CASSQPGGHKYYEQYV. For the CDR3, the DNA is TGCGCCAGCAGTCAACCGGGCGGGCATAAATACTACGAGCAGTACGTC.

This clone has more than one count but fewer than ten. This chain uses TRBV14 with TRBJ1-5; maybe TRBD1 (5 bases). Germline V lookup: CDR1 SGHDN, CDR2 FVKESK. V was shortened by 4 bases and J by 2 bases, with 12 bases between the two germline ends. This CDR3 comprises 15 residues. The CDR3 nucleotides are TGTGCCAGCAGCCTGGGGGGTCGGGGCAATCAGCCCCAGCATTTT. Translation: CASSLGGRGNQPQHF. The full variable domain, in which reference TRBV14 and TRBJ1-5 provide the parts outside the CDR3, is EAGVTQFPSHSVIEKGQTVTLRCDPISGHDNLYWYRRVMGKEIKFLLHFVKESKQDESGMPNNRFLAERTGGTYSTLKVQPAELEDSGVYFCASSLGGRGNQPQHFGDGTRLSIL.

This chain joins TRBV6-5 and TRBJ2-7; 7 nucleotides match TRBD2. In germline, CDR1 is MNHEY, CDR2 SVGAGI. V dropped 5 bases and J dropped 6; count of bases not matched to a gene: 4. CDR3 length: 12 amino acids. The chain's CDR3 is CASSRTRGEQYF. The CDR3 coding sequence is TGTGCCAGCAGTCGGACTAGAGGCGAGCAGTACTTC.

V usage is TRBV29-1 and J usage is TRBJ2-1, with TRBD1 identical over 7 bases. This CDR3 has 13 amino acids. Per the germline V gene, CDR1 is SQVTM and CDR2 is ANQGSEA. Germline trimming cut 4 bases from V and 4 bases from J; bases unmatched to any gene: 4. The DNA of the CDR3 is TGCAGCGTTGTCCGGGACAGATACAATGAGCAGTTCTTC. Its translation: CSVVRDRYNEQFF.

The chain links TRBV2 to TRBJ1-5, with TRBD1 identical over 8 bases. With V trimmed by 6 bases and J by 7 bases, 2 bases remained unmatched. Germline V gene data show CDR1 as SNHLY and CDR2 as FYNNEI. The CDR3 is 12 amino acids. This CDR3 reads CASRQGVQPQHF. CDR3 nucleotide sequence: TGTGCCAGCAGACAGGGGGTCCAGCCCCAGCATTTT.

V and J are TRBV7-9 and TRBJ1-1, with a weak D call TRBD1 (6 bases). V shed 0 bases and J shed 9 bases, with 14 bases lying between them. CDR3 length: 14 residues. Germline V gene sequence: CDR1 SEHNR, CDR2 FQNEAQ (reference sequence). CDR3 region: CASSLAGDTGKAFF. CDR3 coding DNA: TGTGCCAGCAGCTTAGCTGGGGATACAGGGAAAGCTTTCTTT.